These 17 T cell receptor beta chains were all obtained from the same sample, sequenced in a study of T cells of healthy individuals. Each CDR3 protein gets one entry after TCRdb re-called the 5' RACE reads with MiXCR. The profile covers tens of thousands of distinct CDR3 sequences, with more than 4.5% appearing a single time and roughly 7.1% taken by the ten largest. These receptors were obtained from a female donor in good health.

This clonotype has just a few counts. The genes are TRBV28 and TRBJ2-3, with 9 bases identical to TRBD1. Germline assignment: CDR1 MDHEN and CDR2 SYDVKM. Trimming cost V 5 bases and J 2 bases; bases outside gene matches: 5. CDR3 length: 15 amino acids. This CDR3 reads CASSPGQGYTDTQYF. For the CDR3, the DNA is TGTGCCAGCAGTCCCGGACAGGGGTACACAGATACGCAGTATTTT.

In this sample, this clonotype turned up many times. This chain links TRBV5-1 with TRBJ1-6; 7 nucleotides align to TRBD1. V shed 6 bases and J 7 bases; nucleotides not matched to a gene: 16. The CDR3 length is 17 residues. Germline V gives CDR1 SGHRS, CDR2 YFSETQ. The DNA of the CDR3 is TGCGCCAGCACCCCGGGGGACAGCTCTCCCACCAATTCACCCCTCCACTTT. As protein: CASTPGDSSPTNSPLHF.

This clonotype occurred a few times. This may arise from a read error, as a much more abundant clone is one base away. This chain links TRBV10-3 with TRBJ1-6, with TRBD1 matching over 10 bases. Germline loops: CDR1 ENHRY, CDR2 SYGVKD. The CDR3 length is 14 residues. The CDR3 DNA reads as TGTGCCACCCGTGGGACAGGGGCCAATTCACCCCTCAACTTT. This gives the protein CATRGTGANSPLNF.

This clonotype was counted at least ten times. V is TRBV5-8 and J is TRBJ2-5, with 7 bases identical to TRBD1. J gave up 6 bases and V 2 bases, and 4 bases lay outside the gene matches. CDR3 length: 13 residues. Germline CDR1 and CDR2: SGHTS and YDEGEE. The CDR3 bases are TGTGCCAGCAGCTTTAACAGGGGCCAGACCCAGTACTTC. It codes for CASSFNRGQTQYF. Full variable domain (outside the CDR3, taken from reference TRBV5-8 and TRBJ2-5): EAGVTQSPTHLIKTRGQQATLRCSPISGHTSVYWYQQALGLGLQFLLWYDEGEERNRGNFPPRFSGRQFPNYSSELNVNALELEDSALYLCASSFNRGQTQYFGPGTRLLVL.

This clonotype showed up many times. The chain is built from TRBV6-2 or TRBV6-3 and TRBJ2-3; D gene uncertain. The CDR3 contains 12 residues. Trimming removed 6 bases from V and 4 bases from J, with 8 bases in between. Germline CDR1 is MNHEY and CDR2 is SVGEGT. CDR3 amino acids: CASRTTPDTQYF. DNA of the CDR3: TGTGCCAGCAGAACTACTCCAGATACGCAGTATTTT.

This clonotype was detected many times. J is TRBJ1-6 and V is TRBV28; 11 nucleotides line up with TRBD1. The CDR3 loop spans 16 amino acids. V shed 3 bases, J shed 11 bases, and the junction held 9 bases outside the gene matches. Germline CDR1 and CDR2: MDHEN and SYDVKM. CDR3 protein: CASSFRTGGAGTPLHF. The CDR3 DNA is TGTGCCAGCAGTTTTCGGACAGGGGGCGCTGGGACACCCCTCCACTTT.

The rearrangement links TRBV20-1 to TRBJ2-7; D ambiguous. Germline V gives CDR1 DFQATT, CDR2 SNEGSKA (reference sequence). This CDR3 comprises 15 residues. V gave up 1 base and J gave up 0 bases, with 13 bases separating them. CDR3 residues: CSARAPDGFSYEQYF. DNA of the CDR3: TGCAGTGCTAGAGCTCCGGACGGCTTCTCCTACGAGCAGTACTTC.

This clonotype occurred many times. The CDR3 spells CASSLGLLSSGNTIYF. CDR3 coding DNA: TGTGCCAGCAGCTTAGGGCTGCTGAGCTCTGGAAACACCATATATTTT. The J gene is TRBJ1-3, the V gene TRBV11-2, with D uncertain. There are 16 residues in the CDR3. Germline CDR1 SGHAT, CDR2 FQNNGV. V lost 1 base and J lost 0, with 10 bases in between.

Ten or more counts support this clonotype. The chain links TRBV7-8 to TRBJ1-1; tentatively, D is TRBD1 (6 bases). Germline-derived CDR1 and CDR2 are SGHVS and FQNEAQ. The CDR3 covers 16 residues. V lost 5 bases and J lost 3, with 19 bases in between. CDR3 nucleotides: TGTGCCAGCAGCCGGTTAAGGGGGGCGGTTTACACTGAAGCTTTCTTT. Translation: CASSRLRGAVYTEAFF.

This clonotype has just a few counts. V usage is TRBV20-1 and J usage is TRBJ1-2; D ambiguous. CDR1 DFQATT and CDR2 SNEGSKA come from the germline V gene (reference sequence). With 3 bases removed from V and 8 bases from J, the gap between germline ends came to 19 bases. There are 14 residues in the CDR3. CDR3 DNA sequence: TGCAGTGCTAGTCCCGCCGGGAGACGGGAGGGCTACACCTTC. Translated, it gives CSASPAGRREGYTF.

The sample holds a few counts of this clonotype. The rearrangement links TRBV7-6 to TRBJ1-5; maybe TRBD1 (6 bases). Germline-derived CDR1 and CDR2 are SGHVS and FNYEAQ. The CDR3 has 14 amino acids. The V gene lost 3 bases and the J gene lost 7 bases, with 13 bases spanning the gap. Here the CDR3 reads CASSLGGVEQPQHF. The CDR3 DNA reads as TGTGCCAGCAGCTTGGGGGGCGTAGAACAGCCCCAGCATTTT.

This clonotype occurred a few times. The V call is TRBV14, the J call TRBJ2-1; 12 positions agree with TRBD2. The CDR3 totals 18 residues. After removal of 1 base from V and 9 bases from J, the junction contained 13 bases not matched to a gene. CDR1 and CDR2 (germline): SGHDN, FVKESK. The CDR3 loop is CASSQGVSTRLAGVEQFF. CDR3 coding DNA: TGTGCCAGCAGCCAAGGGGTTTCGACACGACTAGCGGGAGTTGAGCAGTTCTTC.

This clonotype was seen more than once but under ten times. CDR3 DNA sequence: TGCGCCAGCAGCCAAGAATCGGGACTAGCGGGTCTTGGTATTGAGCAGTTCTTC. Its protein product is CASSQESGLAGLGIEQFF. This chain uses TRBV4-3 with TRBJ2-1, with 12 bases aligning to TRBD2. The length of the CDR3 is 18 residues. Germline V gives CDR1 LGHNA, CDR2 YSLEER. V was clipped by 0 bases and J by 9 bases; unmatched bases: 12.

A word on this clonotype: This may stem from a read error, because a much larger clone lies one nucleotide away. The V call is TRBV24-1, the J call TRBJ2-7; D is perhaps TRBD1 (5 bases). Trimming removed 3 bases at V and 9 bases at J, with 14 bases between. The CDR3 covers 13 residues. Germline loops: CDR1 KGHDR, CDR2 SFDVKD. Written as DNA, the CDR3 is TGTGCCACCAGTGATACAGGTTCCCACGGGCAGTACTTC. Amino acids: CATSDTGSHGQYF.

The rearrangement uses TRBV19 and TRBJ1-1; possible D gene TRBD1, 5 bases. This CDR3 has 14 amino acids. V was cut by 5 bases and J by 7 bases, with 17 bases left in between. Germline-derived CDR1 and CDR2 are LNHDA and SQIVND (reference sequence). The CDR3 DNA is TGTGCCAGTAGTTGGCGGGGCAGGGTGATTGAAGCTTTCTTT. This translates into CASSWRGRVIEAFF.

This clonotype was recorded at least ten times. The chain carries TRBV15 and TRBJ2-1; D unresolved. CDR3 length: 16 amino acids. The V gene lost 2 bases and the J gene lost 2 bases, with 13 bases spanning the gap. Germline lookup yields CDR1 LNHNV and CDR2 YYDKDF (reference sequence). DNA for the CDR3: TGTGCCACCAGCAGACCGGTTATGGGCACCTACAATGAGCAGTTCTTC. It is translated as CATSRPVMGTYNEQFF.

This clonotype was found many times. V and J are TRBV28 and TRBJ2-1, with D perhaps matching TRBD2 (6 bases). Germline assignment: CDR1 MDHEN and CDR2 SYDVKM. This CDR3 contains 14 residues. V was clipped by 3 bases and J by 2 bases, with 8 bases between them. The CDR3 nucleotides are TGTGCCAGCAGTTTCCCGGGAGCCTACAATGAGCAGTTCTTC. Translating it yields CASSFPGAYNEQFF.